Below are 16 T cell receptor beta chains sequenced from a single sample in a study of control samples from healthy donors and cancer patients. Method: immunoSEQ multiplex PCR; TCRdb's copy keeps in-frame clones and lacks some. Here the sample spans fewer than 200,000 clones, roughly 94% being singletons. What was sequenced was PBMCs. Every receptor here comes from a man in his 60s with colorectal cancer.

The chain is built from TRBV19 and TRBJ1-4; tentative D call: TRBD1 (5 bases). The CDR3 loop spans 14 amino acids. Germline V gives CDR1 LNHDA, CDR2 SQIVND (reference sequence). Trimming took 4 bases from V and 4 from J, leaving 10 bases between them. The CDR3 reads CASSSQGDNEKLFF. CDR3 bases: TGTGCCAGTAGTAGCCAGGGCGATAATGAAAAACTGTTTTTT.

The chain has TRBV18 and TRBJ2-1, with 13 nucleotides matching TRBD2. The CDR3 consists of 17 residues. The junction had 7 bases not matched to a gene; V was cut back by 5 bases and J by 3 bases. Per germline, CDR1 KGHSH and CDR2 LQKENI. In nucleotides, the CDR3 is TGTGCCAGCTCAGTTTTTCGGACTAGCGGGGGCTACAATGAGCAGTTCTTC. Protein sequence: CASSVFRTSGGYNEQFF.

V is TRBV2 and J is TRBJ1-1; D remains ambiguous. V was cut by 4 bases and J by 4 bases, with 7 bases left in between. Germline CDR1 SNHLY, CDR2 FYNNEI. The CDR3 covers 12 residues. The CDR3 is CASSVRPTEAFF. Written as DNA, the CDR3 is TGTGCCAGCAGTGTCCGGCCCACTGAAGCTTTCTTT. Full variable domain (remainder filled in from reference TRBV2 and TRBJ1-1): EPEVTQTPSHQVTQMGQEVILRCVPISNHLYFYWYRQILGQKVEFLVSFYNNEISEKSEIFDDQFSVERPDGSNFTLKIRSTKLEDSAMYFCASSVRPTEAFFGQGTRLTVV.

V is TRBV3-1 (or the pseudogene TRBV3-2) and J is TRBJ1-5, with D tentatively TRBD1 (6 bases). The CDR3 runs 12 residues. Trimming left V 10 bases short and J 9 bases short, with 16 bases between. Germline CDR1 reads LGHDT; CDR2 reads YNNKEL (reference sequence). CDR3 residues: CANRQAQRPQHF. As DNA, the CDR3 is TGTGCCAACCGACAGGCCCAGAGGCCCCAGCATTTT.

This chain uses TRBV25-1 with TRBJ1-5; D is ambiguous. This CDR3 comprises 13 residues. The V gene's germline CDR1 is MGHDK and CDR2 SYGVNS. V was pared by 5 bases and J by 2 bases, with 7 bases between. The CDR3 loop reads CASSPEGNQPQHF. CDR3 bases: TGTGCCAGCAGTCCAGAGGGCAATCAGCCCCAGCATTTT.

The gene calls are TRBV7-2 and TRBJ1-2; D is unclear. V lost 5 bases to trimming and J lost 3 bases, with 13 bases between them. Per the germline V gene, CDR1 is SGHTA and CDR2 is FQGNSA. The CDR3 is made up of 14 amino acids. The CDR3 sequence: CASSPRESYYGYTF. In DNA, the CDR3 is TGTGCCAGCAGCCCCCGGGAGTCGTACTATGGCTACACCTTC.

CDR3 DNA: TGTGCCAGCATGAGGAAACAGGCCGGGGAGCTGTTTTTT. Its protein is CASMRKQAGELFF. The chain has TRBV12-3 or TRBV12-4 and TRBJ2-2; tentative D call: TRBD1 (5 bases). Trimming pared 7 bases from V and 6 bases from J, leaving 12 bases between. This CDR3 is built from 13 residues.

This chain joins TRBV10-3 and TRBJ2-7; D is uncertain. The V gene's germline CDR1 is ENHRY and CDR2 SYGVKD. This CDR3 is 13 amino acids long. The V end was cut by 4 bases, the J end by 3 bases, with 10 bases between. This chain's CDR3 is CAISVGRDYEQYF. The DNA for the CDR3 is TGTGCCATCAGTGTCGGTAGAGACTACGAGCAGTACTTC.

The chain is built from TRBV30 and TRBJ1-2; D remains unclear. Germline values: CDR1 GTSNPN, CDR2 SVGIG (reference sequence). The CDR3 runs 16 residues. Trimming cost V 1 base and J 7 bases, with 22 bases left between them. The chain's CDR3 is CAWSAGLLGLGIGYTF. The CDR3 coding sequence is TGTGCCTGGAGTGCCGGCCTTCTAGGGCTGGGGATTGGCTACACCTTC.

V is TRBV18 and J is TRBJ2-1; TRBD1 might be the D (6 bases). The CDR3 extends over 16 amino acids. Trimming pared 3 bases from V and 1 base from J, leaving 13 bases between. CDR1 is KGHSH, CDR2 LQKENI, per germline. Here the CDR3 DNA reads TGTGCCAGCTCACCCGCCTTACAGGGATCCTACAATGAGCAGTTCTTC. Protein product: CASSPALQGSYNEQFF.

The J gene is TRBJ2-4, the V gene TRBV7-2; tentatively, D is TRBD1 (6 bases). The CDR3 has 11 residues. V lost 5 bases to trimming and J lost 7 bases, with 6 bases between them. Germline V CDR1 and CDR2: SGHTA, FQGNSA. The CDR3 reads CASSQGNIQYF. CDR3 sequence (DNA): TGTGCCAGCAGCCAGGGGAACATTCAGTACTTC. Complete variable domain (other parts from reference TRBV7-2 and TRBJ2-4): GAGVSQSPSNKVTEKGKDVELRCDPISGHTALYWYRQSLGQGLEFLIYFQGNSAPDKSGLPSDRFSAERTGGSVSTLTIQRTQQEDSAVYLCASSQGNIQYFGAGTRLSVL.

The rearrangement links TRBV7-7 to TRBJ2-7; a weak D match, TRBD1 (5 bases). Germline CDR1 is SSHAT and CDR2 is FNYEAQ (reference sequence). This CDR3 region has 15 residues. Trimming took 2 bases from V and 3 from J, leaving 14 bases between them. CDR3 residues: CASSLRADSVYEQYF. CDR3 DNA: TGTGCCAGCAGCTTAAGGGCAGACAGCGTCTACGAGCAGTACTTC.

V is TRBV29-1 and J is TRBJ1-1, with TRBD1 as a possible D gene (6 bases). Germline CDR1 and CDR2: SQVTM and ANQGSEA. The CDR3 runs to 16 residues. V was trimmed by 7 bases and J by 4 bases, leaving 25 bases between them. DNA of the CDR3: TGCAGCGCCGTCCTGGGGGGCCCGGTCCTGGGCACTGAAGCTTTCTTT. It yields the protein CSAVLGGPVLGTEAFF.

The chain carries TRBV4-3 and TRBJ2-2; unclear D gene. Germline V lookup: CDR1 LGHNA, CDR2 YSLEER. The ends were cut back, 1 base at V and 0 bases at J, with 12 bases in the middle. This CDR3 is built from 17 residues. The CDR3 region is CASSQGYQETNTGELFF. The CDR3 DNA sequence: TGCGCCAGCAGCCAAGGGTACCAGGAAACGAACACCGGGGAGCTGTTTTTT.

The genes are TRBV25-1 and TRBJ1-2, with D possibly TRBD1 on 5 matching bases. Trimming took 1 base from V and 5 from J, leaving 17 bases between them. Germline lookup yields CDR1 MGHDK and CDR2 SYGVNS. The CDR3 has 16 residues. CDR3 DNA: TGTGCCAGCAGTGAATTCAGGGCGGTGGACCGGTATGGCTACACCTTC. It is translated as CASSEFRAVDRYGYTF.

The rearrangement uses TRBV27 and TRBJ1-2; D is undetermined. The CDR3 totals 15 residues. V was clipped by 0 bases and J by 5 bases, with 13 bases between them. Germline CDR1 and CDR2: MNHEY and SMNVEV (reference sequence). The CDR3 DNA follows: TGTGCCAGCAGTTTATCTCCCGACGGAACGTATGGCTACACCTTC. This sequence encodes CASSLSPDGTYGYTF.